The clone carrying this T cell receptor beta chain has only one observation. The assay used was immunoSEQ (version v3.0), run at survey level. Generated by immunoSEQ multiplex PCR, the TCRdb table keeps only in-frame clones and is missing some. The sample lists approximately 27,000 clones, over 85% occurring once. These data belong to a study of long-term antiretroviral therapy in people with HIV. Germline V CDR1 and CDR2: SGHNT, YENEEA. V shed 6 bases and J shed 7 bases, with 9 bases lying between them. The CDR3 sequence is 11 residues long. This rearrangement joins TRBV11-3 to TRBJ1-1; D possibly corresponds to TRBD1 (6 bases). The sequence was obtained from a woman in her late teens or twenties with HIV. The specimen comprised unsorted PBMCs, sampled 1.8 years after starting antiretroviral therapy. CDR3 amino acids: CASRGTLEAFF. In DNA, the CDR3 is TGTGCCAGCAGGGGGACACTTGAAGCTTTCTTT.